This TCR beta chain is from a study of response to subunit inactivated influenza vaccine. Study-level findings and limits: It was the authors' suggestion that each seasonal influenza vaccination recruits few new T cells.

A single record per CDR3 protein comes from TCRdb applying MiXCR to the RT-PCR reads. This table has about 520,000 distinct CDR3 sequences, less than 30% appearing once. The sample holds a few counts of this clonotype. Its antigen remains unidentified. This sequence originates from a man in his fifties who received an inactivated influenza vaccine. Source: CD4+ T cells sorted from PBMCs, taken 4 to 6 days after vaccination.

The CDR3 here is CATSRDRGLTNYEQYF. The CDR3 DNA follows: TGTGCCACCAGCAGAGATAGGGGCCTAACGAATTACGAGCAGTACTTC. The chain joins TRBV15 to TRBJ2-7; possible D gene TRBD1, 5 bases. Per germline, CDR1 LNHNV and CDR2 YYDKDF (reference sequence). The CDR3 has 16 residues. V shed 0 bases and J shed 4 bases, with 16 bases lying between them.